This T cell receptor beta chain was profiled in a study of shared clonotypes between healthy human individuals. The CDR3 spans 15 residues. The junction had 12 bases not matched to a gene; V was cut back by 5 bases and J by 7 bases. CDR1 is SGHNT, CDR2 YYREEE, per germline (reference sequence). Profiling relied on immunoSEQ multiplex PCR, and the TCRdb table lists in-frame clones only, not all of them. The sample holds fewer than 2.5 million clones, approximately 93% seen once. Each sample came from a Caucasian adult donor living in Nashville, Tennessee. The chain recombines TRBV5-4 with TRBJ1-5; 7 bases map to TRBD1. The sample taken for sequencing was naive CD4+ T cells from PBMCs. Subset indicated: CD45RA+ positively selected. This sequence originates from a man in his late teens or twenties in good health. Some clones in this sample may be carry-over from other donors' samples. This chain's CDR3 is CASSYLTGVNQPQHF. For the CDR3, the DNA is TGTGCCAGCAGTTATCTTACAGGGGTCAACCAGCCCCAGCATTTT.